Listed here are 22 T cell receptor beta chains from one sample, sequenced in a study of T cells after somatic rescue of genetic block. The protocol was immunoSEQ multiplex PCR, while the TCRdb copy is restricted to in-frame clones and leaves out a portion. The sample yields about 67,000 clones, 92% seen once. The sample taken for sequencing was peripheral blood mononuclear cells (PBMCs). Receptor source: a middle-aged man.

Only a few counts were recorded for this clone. The CDR3 is CASSSRRERTYEQYF. The CDR3 DNA reads TGTGCCAGCAGTTCGCGGCGGGAGCGAACCTACGAGCAGTACTTC. The chain uses TRBV7-2 and TRBJ2-7; 7 bases fit TRBD2. The CDR3 is 15 residues long. With V trimmed by 6 bases and J by 2 bases, 10 bases remained unmatched. Per germline, CDR1 SGHTA and CDR2 FQGNSA.

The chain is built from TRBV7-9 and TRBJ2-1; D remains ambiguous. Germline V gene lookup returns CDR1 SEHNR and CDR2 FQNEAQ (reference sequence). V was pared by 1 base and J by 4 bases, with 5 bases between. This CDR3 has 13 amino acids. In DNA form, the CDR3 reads TGTGCCAGCAGCTTAGTTCGGTACAATGAGCAGTTCTTC. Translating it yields CASSLVRYNEQFF.

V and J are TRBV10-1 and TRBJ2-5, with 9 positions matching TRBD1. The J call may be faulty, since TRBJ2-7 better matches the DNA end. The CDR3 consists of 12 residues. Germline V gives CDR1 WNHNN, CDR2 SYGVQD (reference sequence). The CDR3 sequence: CASRDREVEQYF. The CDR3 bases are TGCGCCAGCCGGGACAGGGAGGTCGAGCAGTACTTC.

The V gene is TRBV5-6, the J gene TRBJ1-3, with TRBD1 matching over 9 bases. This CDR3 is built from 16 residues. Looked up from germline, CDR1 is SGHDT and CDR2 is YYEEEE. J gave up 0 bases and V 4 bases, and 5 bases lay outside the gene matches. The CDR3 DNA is TGTGCCAGCAGCCACGGGACAGGGTTCTCTGGAAACACCATATATTTT. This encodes CASSHGTGFSGNTIYF.

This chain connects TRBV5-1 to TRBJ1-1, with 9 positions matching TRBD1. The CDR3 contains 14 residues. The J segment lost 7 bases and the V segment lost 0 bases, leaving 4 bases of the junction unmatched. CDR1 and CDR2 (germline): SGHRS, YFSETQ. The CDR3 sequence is CASSLEGQGLEAFF. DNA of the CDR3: TGCGCCAGCAGCTTGGAAGGACAGGGGCTTGAAGCTTTCTTT.

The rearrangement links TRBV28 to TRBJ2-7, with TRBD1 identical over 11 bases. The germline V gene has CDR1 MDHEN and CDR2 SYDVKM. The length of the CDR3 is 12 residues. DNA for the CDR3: TGTCAGACGGGGGACAGGGGGTACGAGCAGTACTTC. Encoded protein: CQTGDRGYEQYF.

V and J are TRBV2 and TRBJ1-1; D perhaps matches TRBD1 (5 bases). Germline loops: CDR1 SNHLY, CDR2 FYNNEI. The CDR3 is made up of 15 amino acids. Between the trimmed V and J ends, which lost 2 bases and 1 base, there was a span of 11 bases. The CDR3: CASSELRQGNTEAFF. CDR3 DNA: TGTGCCAGCAGTGAACTCCGGCAGGGGAACACTGAAGCTTTCTTT.

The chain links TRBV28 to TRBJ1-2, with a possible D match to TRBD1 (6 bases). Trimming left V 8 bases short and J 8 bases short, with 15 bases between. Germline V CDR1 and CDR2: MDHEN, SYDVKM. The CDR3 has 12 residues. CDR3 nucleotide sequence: TGTGCCAGCGGAAGCAGGGGTCGGGGCTACACCTTC. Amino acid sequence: CASGSRGRGYTF.

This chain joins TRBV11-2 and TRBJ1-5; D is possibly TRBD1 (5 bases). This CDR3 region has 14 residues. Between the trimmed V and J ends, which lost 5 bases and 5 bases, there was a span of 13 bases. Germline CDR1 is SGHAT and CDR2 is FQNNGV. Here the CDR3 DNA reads TGTGCCAGCAGCGAGGGACTTTTAGATCAGCCCCAGCATTTT. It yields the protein CASSEGLLDQPQHF.

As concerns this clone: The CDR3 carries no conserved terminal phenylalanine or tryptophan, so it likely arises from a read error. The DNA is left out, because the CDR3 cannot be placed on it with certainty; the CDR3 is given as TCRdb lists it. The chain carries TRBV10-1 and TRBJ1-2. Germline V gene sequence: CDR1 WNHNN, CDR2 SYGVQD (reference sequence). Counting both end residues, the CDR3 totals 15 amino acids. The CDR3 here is CASSPEIAKDLWLHL.

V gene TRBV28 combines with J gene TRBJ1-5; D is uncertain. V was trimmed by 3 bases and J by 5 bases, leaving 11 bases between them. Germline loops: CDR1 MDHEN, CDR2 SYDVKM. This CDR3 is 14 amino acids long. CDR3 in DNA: TGTGCCAGCAGTTTTGGTAGGAGAGATCAGCCCCAGCATTTT. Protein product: CASSFGRRDQPQHF. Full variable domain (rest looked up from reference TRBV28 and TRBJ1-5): DVKVTQSSRYLVKRTGEKVFLECVQDMDHENMFWYRQDPGLGLRLIYFSYDVKMKEKGDIPEGYSVSREKKERFSLILESASTNQTSMYLCASSFGRRDQPQHFGDGTRLSIL.

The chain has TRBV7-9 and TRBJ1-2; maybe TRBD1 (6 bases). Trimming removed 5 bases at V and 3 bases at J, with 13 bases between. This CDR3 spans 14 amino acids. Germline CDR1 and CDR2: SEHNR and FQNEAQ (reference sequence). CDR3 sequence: CASSPQQGYYGYTF. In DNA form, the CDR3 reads TGTGCCAGCAGCCCGCAACAGGGATACTATGGCTACACCTTC.

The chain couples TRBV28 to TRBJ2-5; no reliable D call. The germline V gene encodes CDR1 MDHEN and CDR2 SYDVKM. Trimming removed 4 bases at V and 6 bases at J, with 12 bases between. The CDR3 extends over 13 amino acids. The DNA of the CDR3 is TGTGCCAGCAGTTCAGCCCCACCTAAGACCCAGTACTTC. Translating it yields CASSSAPPKTQYF.

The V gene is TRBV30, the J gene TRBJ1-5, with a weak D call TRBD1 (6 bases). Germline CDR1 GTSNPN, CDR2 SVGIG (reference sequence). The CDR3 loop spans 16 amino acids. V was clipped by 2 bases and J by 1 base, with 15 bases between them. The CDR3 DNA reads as TGTGCCTGGAGTCGGGGGCGAGCTCGGAGCAATCAGCCCCAGCATTTT. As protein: CAWSRGRARSNQPQHF. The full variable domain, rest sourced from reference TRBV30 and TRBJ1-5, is SQTIHQWPATLVQPVGSPLSLECTVEGTSNPNLYWYRQAAGRGLQLLFYSVGIGQISSEVPQNLSASRPQDRQFILSSKKLLLSDSGFYLCAWSRGRARSNQPQHFGDGTRLSIL.

This CDR3 is CATSRDSGTGANVLTF. CDR3 DNA: TGTGCCACCAGCAGAGATTCAGGGACCGGGGCCAACGTCCTGACTTTC. The V and J genes are TRBV15 and TRBJ2-6; either TRBD1 or TRBD2 may fit D (5 bases each). The length of the CDR3 is 16 residues. CDR1 LNHNV and CDR2 YYDKDF come from the germline V gene (reference sequence). V lost 0 bases and J 4 bases, leaving 10 bases between the germline ends.

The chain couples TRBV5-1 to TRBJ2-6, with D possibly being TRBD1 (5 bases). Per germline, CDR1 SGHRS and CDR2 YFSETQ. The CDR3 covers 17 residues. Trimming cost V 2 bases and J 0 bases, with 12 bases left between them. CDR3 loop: CASSFATEFSGANVLTF. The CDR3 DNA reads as TGCGCCAGCAGCTTCGCGACAGAGTTCTCTGGGGCCAACGTCCTGACTTTC. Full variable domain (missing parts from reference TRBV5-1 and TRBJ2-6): KAGVTQTPRYLIKTRGQQVTLSCSPISGHRSVSWYQQTPGQGLQFLFEYFSETQRNKGNFPGRFSGRQFSNSRSEMNVSTLELGDSALYLCASSFATEFSGANVLTFGAGSRLTVL.

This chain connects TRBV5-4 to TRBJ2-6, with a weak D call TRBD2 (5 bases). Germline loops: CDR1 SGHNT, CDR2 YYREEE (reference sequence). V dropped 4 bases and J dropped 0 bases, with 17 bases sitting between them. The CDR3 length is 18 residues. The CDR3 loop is CASSSLSRGPSGANVLTF. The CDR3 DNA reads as TGTGCCAGCAGCAGCCTCTCGCGAGGGCCCTCTGGGGCCAACGTCCTGACTTTC.

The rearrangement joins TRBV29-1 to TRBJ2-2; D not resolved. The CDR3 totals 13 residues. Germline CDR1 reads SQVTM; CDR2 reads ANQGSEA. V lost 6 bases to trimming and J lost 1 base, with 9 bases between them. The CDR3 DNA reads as TGCAGCGTGTATGCAGTGAACACCGGGGAGCTGTTTTTT. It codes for CSVYAVNTGELFF.

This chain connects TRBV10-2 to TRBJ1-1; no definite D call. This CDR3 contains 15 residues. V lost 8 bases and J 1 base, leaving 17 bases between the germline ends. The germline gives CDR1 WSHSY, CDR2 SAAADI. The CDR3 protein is CASARGPSRNTEAFF. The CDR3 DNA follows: TGCGCCAGCGCCCGCGGGCCGTCCAGGAACACTGAAGCTTTCTTT.

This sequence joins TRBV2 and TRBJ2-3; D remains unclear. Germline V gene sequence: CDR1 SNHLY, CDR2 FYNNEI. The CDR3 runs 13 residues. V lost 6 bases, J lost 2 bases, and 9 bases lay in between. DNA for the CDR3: TGTGCCAGCAGGAGGCAGGTCACAGATACGCAGTATTTT. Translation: CASRRQVTDTQYF.

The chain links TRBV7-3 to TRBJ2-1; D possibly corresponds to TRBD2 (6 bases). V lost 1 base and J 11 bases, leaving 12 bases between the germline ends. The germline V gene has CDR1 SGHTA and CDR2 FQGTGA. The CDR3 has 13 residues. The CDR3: CASSLNIGLQQFF. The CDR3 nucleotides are TGTGCCAGCAGCTTAAACATCGGACTACAGCAGTTCTTC. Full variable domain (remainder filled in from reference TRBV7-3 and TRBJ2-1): GAGVSQTPSNKVTEKGKYVELRCDPISGHTALYWYRQSLGQGPEFLIYFQGTGAADDSGLPNDRFFAVRPEGSVSTLKIQRTERGDSAVYLCASSLNIGLQQFFGPGTRLTVL.

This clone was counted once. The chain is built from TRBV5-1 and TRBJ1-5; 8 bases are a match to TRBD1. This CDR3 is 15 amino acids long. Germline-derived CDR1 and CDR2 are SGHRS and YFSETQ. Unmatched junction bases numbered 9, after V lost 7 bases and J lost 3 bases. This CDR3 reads CASPSRQGNNQPQHF. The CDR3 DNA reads TGCGCCAGCCCCTCCAGACAGGGGAACAATCAGCCCCAGCATTTT. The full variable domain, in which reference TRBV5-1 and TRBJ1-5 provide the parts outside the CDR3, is KAGVTQTPRYLIKTRGQQVTLSCSPISGHRSVSWYQQTPGQGLQFLFEYFSETQRNKGNFPGRFSGRQFSNSRSEMNVSTLELGDSALYLCASPSRQGNNQPQHFGDGTRLSIL.